This T cell receptor (beta chain) comes out of a study of cytomegalovirus exposure and HLA in healthy donors. Study overall: A prior study identified 117 million unique TCR beta sequences from about 180 million T cells.

Remarks on this clone: Its antigen is unidentified.

PCR was performed using 60 Vbeta and 13 Jbeta primers. Sequencing was performed with immunoSEQ multiplex PCR; in TCRdb, only in-frame clones are kept and a portion is missing. The profile shows approximately 200,000 clones, about four fifths of them singletons. CDR3 length equals 14 residues. Germline CDR1 reads MNHEY; CDR2 reads SVGAGI. Losses at the gene ends were 5 bases for V and 6 bases for J; bases not matched to a gene: 6. Nominally healthy donors provided the samples, though records likely missed some immune exposures. General observations from the study: The study put under 200 TCR beta chains on its list as cytomegalovirus-associated. Solely CMV serostatus was available to characterize immune exposure.

Sequencing used PBMCs. The chain recombines TRBV6-5 with TRBJ2-1; 8 nucleotides align to TRBD2. This TCR came from a woman in her twenties or thirties in good health and CMV-seropositive. The CDR3 DNA follows: TGTGCCAGCAGTAGCGGGAGACTTTCCAATGAGCAGTTCTTC. This codes for CASSSGRLSNEQFF.